One sample yielded the 24 T cell receptor beta chains listed below, sequenced in a study of blood T cells in healthy people across ages. A J-beta primer mix and a sample-barcoded 5' primer were used in a second PCR of about 6 to 12 cycles. TCRdb reanalysed the 5' RACE reads using MiXCR and keeps one entry per CDR3 protein. The table lists more than 1,000,000 distinct CDR3 sequences, under 30% of them singletons. This sample was shared with a second study, whose subject was T cells of mothers and their children.

Sequencing was carried out using blood. The receptors shown here come from a girl aged 2 to 10 in good health.

The chain recombines TRBV7-3 with TRBJ2-5, with 12 positions matching TRBD2. V lost 11 bases and J lost 3; bases outside the gene matches: 10. Germline V CDR1 and CDR2: SGHTA, FQGTGA. This CDR3 comprises 15 residues. The CDR3 protein is CASRSSGRAEETQYF. The CDR3 DNA reads as TGTGCCTCACGGTCTAGCGGGAGGGCTGAAGAGACCCAGTACTTC.

The chain couples TRBV29-1 to TRBJ2-5; maybe TRBD1 (6 bases). CDR3 length: 14 amino acids. Germline lookup yields CDR1 SQVTM and CDR2 ANQGSEA. Trimming took off 7 bases at V and 4 bases at J, with 19 bases between the two ends. The CDR3 reads CSGAKVQGGETQYF. DNA of the CDR3: TGCAGCGGCGCAAAAGTACAGGGTGGAGAGACCCAGTACTTC.

The V gene is TRBV3-1, the J gene TRBJ2-1; D call uncertain. Trimming took off 4 bases at V and 6 bases at J, with 16 bases between the two ends. Looked up from germline, CDR1 is LGHDT and CDR2 is YNNKEL (reference sequence). The CDR3 is 15 residues long. CDR3: CASSRAAWQINEQFF. In DNA form, the CDR3 reads TGTGCCAGCAGCCGTGCCGCATGGCAGATCAATGAGCAGTTCTTC.

The sample holds a few counts of this clonotype. The chain employs TRBV18 and TRBJ2-5; no reliable D call. From germline, CDR1 is KGHSH and CDR2 LQKENI. CDR3 size: 13 residues. V dropped 3 bases and J dropped 3 bases, with 8 bases sitting between them. CDR3 sequence (DNA): TGTGCCAGCTCACCTTCACAAAAAGAGACCCAGTACTTC. Protein sequence: CASSPSQKETQYF.

The table lists this clonotype with a few counts. The CDR3 loop is CASSYSESPDQPQHF. The CDR3 DNA sequence: TGTGCCAGCAGCTACTCCGAAAGTCCCGATCAGCCCCAGCATTTT. The rearrangement uses TRBV7-9 and TRBJ1-5; D is uncertain. Germline lookup yields CDR1 SEHNR and CDR2 FQNEAQ (reference sequence). CDR3 length: 15 residues. V lost 4 bases and J 5 bases, leaving 15 bases between the germline ends. Supplemented by reference TRBV7-9 and TRBJ1-5, the full variable domain reads DTGVSQNPRHKITKRGQNVTFRCDPISEHNRLYWYRQTLGQGPEFLTYFQNEAQLEKSRLLSDRFSAERPKGSFSTLEIQRTEQGDSAMYLCASSYSESPDQPQHFGDGTRLSIL.

This clonotype was seen more than once but under ten times. The rearrangement joins TRBV13 to TRBJ2-5, with D perhaps being TRBD1 or TRBD2 (5 bases each). Germline V gene sequence: CDR1 PRHDT, CDR2 FYEKMQ (reference sequence). With 5 bases removed from V and 1 base from J, the gap between germline ends came to 11 bases. The CDR3 length is 14 residues. CDR3 protein: CASSRRGVQETQYF. CDR3 nucleotide sequence: TGTGCCAGCAGCCGAAGAGGGGTCCAAGAGACCCAGTACTTC.

This clonotype was seen a few times. The chain employs TRBV9 and TRBJ2-1, with a possible D match to TRBD2 (5 bases). CDR1 is SGDLS, CDR2 YYNGEE, per germline. The CDR3 consists of 13 residues. V lost 0 bases to trimming and J lost 6 bases, with 7 bases between them. The CDR3 region is CASSVGTANEQFF. The CDR3 nucleotides are TGTGCCAGCAGCGTAGGGACTGCCAATGAGCAGTTCTTC. Full variable domain (remainder filled in from reference TRBV9 and TRBJ2-1): DSGVTQTPKHLITATGQRVTLRCSPRSGDLSVYWYQQSLDQGLQFLIQYYNGEERAKGNILERFSAQQFPDLHSELNLSSLELGDSALYFCASSVGTANEQFFGPGTRLTVL.

This clonotype occurred a few times. The chain couples TRBV7-2 to TRBJ2-5, with 7 bases identical to TRBD2. The CDR3 length is 14 residues. CDR1 SGHTA and CDR2 FQGNSA come from the germline V gene. Trimming at V came to 5 bases and at J to 5 bases, leaving 8 bases not matched to a gene. This CDR3 reads CASSIIAREETQYF. In DNA, the CDR3 is TGTGCCAGCAGCATAATCGCGCGGGAGGAGACCCAGTACTTC.

The chain links TRBV2 to TRBJ1-2; possibly TRBD1 for D (6 bases). CDR3 length: 15 residues. Trimming took 4 bases from V and 1 from J, leaving 13 bases between them. Germline CDR1 SNHLY, CDR2 FYNNEI. The CDR3 here is CASSATDRSNYGYTF. The CDR3 nucleotides read TGTGCCAGCAGTGCAACGGACAGAAGTAACTATGGCTACACCTTC.

The table lists this clonotype with a few counts. The CDR3 region is CSVAPSQGTEQFF. CDR3 coding DNA: TGCAGCGTGGCGCCGTCCCAAGGGACTGAGCAGTTCTTC. The rearrangement uses TRBV29-1 and TRBJ2-1; either TRBD1 or TRBD2 may supply D (5 bases each). V dropped 6 bases and J dropped 9 bases, with 18 bases sitting between them. The germline V gene encodes CDR1 SQVTM and CDR2 ANQGSEA. This CDR3 spans 13 amino acids.

This clonotype has just a few counts. This sequence joins TRBV7-3 and TRBJ2-1; D ambiguous. Germline V gene data show CDR1 as SGHTA and CDR2 as FQGTGA. V lost 2 bases, J lost 0 bases, and 11 bases lay in between. CDR3 length: 16 amino acids. The CDR3 region has the DNA TGTGCCAGCAGCTTACCGGACGTAAACTCCTACAATGAGCAGTTCTTC. It is translated as CASSLPDVNSYNEQFF.

To note about this clonotype: A junction end diverges from the germline sequence, so it may reflect a read error. The chain carries TRBV20-1 and TRBJ2-1; TRBD2 matches at 12 bases. CDR1 is DFQATT and CDR2 is SNEGSKA in the germline V gene (reference sequence). This CDR3 spans 15 amino acids. The CDR3 nucleotides read TGCAGTGCTAGGAGACTAGCGGGGGACTACAATGAGCAGCTCTTC. Protein product: CSARRLAGDYNEQLF.

This clonotype was counted only a few times. This chain joins TRBV25-1 and TRBJ2-2, with 10 bases aligning to TRBD2. V trimming: 6 bases; J trimming: 2 bases; junction bases outside the gene matches: 24. CDR3 length: 22 residues. Germline CDR1 is MGHDK and CDR2 is SYGVNS. This chain's CDR3 is CASSLEREGRKILPVNTGELFF. The CDR3 nucleotides are TGTGCCAGCAGCTTAGAGCGGGAGGGCCGAAAAATACTTCCTGTAAACACCGGGGAGCTGTTTTTT.

This clonotype was counted between two and nine times. The chain has TRBV28 and TRBJ1-2; D might be TRBD1 (6 bases). Germline V gives CDR1 MDHEN, CDR2 SYDVKM. The V gene lost 9 bases and the J gene lost 4 bases, with 21 bases spanning the gap. The CDR3 runs 15 residues. DNA for the CDR3: TGTGCCAGTACAATTAGCCAAGGGGGGAGCTATGGCTACACCTTC. Translating gives CASTISQGGSYGYTF.

This chain links TRBV6-1 with TRBJ2-1; 8 bases are shared with TRBD2. Looked up from germline, CDR1 is MNHNS and CDR2 is SASEGT. The CDR3 contains 11 residues. Losses at the gene ends were 8 bases for V and 12 bases for J; bases not matched to a gene: 6. Here the CDR3 DNA reads TGTGCCAGCCGGGGGGGAGGTTGGCAGTTCTTC. Its protein product is CASRGGGWQFF.

The chain is built from TRBV29-1 and TRBJ1-1, with D tentatively TRBD1 (5 bases). Trimming took off 5 bases at V and 0 bases at J, with 16 bases between the two ends. CDR3 length: 15 residues. CDR1 and CDR2 from the germline V gene are SQVTM and ANQGSEA. The CDR3 region is CSVLGGETLNTEAFF. The CDR3 DNA reads as TGCAGCGTTTTGGGGGGGGAGACTTTGAACACTGAAGCTTTCTTT.

This chain uses TRBV3-1 with TRBJ2-1, with D hard to call. The closer fit of TRBJ2-5 to the DNA end suggests the J call may be wrong. The CDR3 spans 12 residues. Germline CDR1 reads LGHDT; CDR2 reads YNNKEL (reference sequence). CDR3: CASSQTEETQYF. For the CDR3, the DNA is TGTGCCAGCAGCCAAACCGAAGAGACCCAGTACTTC.

The rearrangement uses TRBV29-1 and TRBJ2-5, with 7 bases that match TRBD1. The CDR3 has 15 amino acids. V was pared by 0 bases and J by 3 bases, with 7 bases of the junction left unmatched. Per germline, CDR1 SQVTM and CDR2 ANQGSEA. For the CDR3, the DNA is TGCAGCGTTGAAGAAAAGGGGGCTAGGGAAGAGACCCAGTACTTC. Protein product: CSVEEKGAREETQYF.

About this clonotype itself: Its ends do not fully match the called genes, so a read error is possible. The rearrangement uses TRBV2 and TRBJ1-4; no clear D. CDR1 SNHLY and CDR2 FYNNEI come from the germline V gene. The CDR3 extends over 14 amino acids. The chain's CDR3 is CASREAGPLRELFF. DNA for the CDR3: TGTGCCAGCAGGGAAGCAGGCCCCTTGAGGGAACTGTTTTTT.

Only a few counts were recorded for this clonotype. In DNA, the CDR3 is TGTGCCAGCAGCTCCATCGTAACGGGTGGAAACACCATATATTTT. Its translation is CASSSIVTGGNTIYF. This sequence joins TRBV7-8 and TRBJ1-3; D is unclear. Trimming took 4 bases from V and 3 from J, leaving 13 bases between them. Germline CDR1 SGHVS, CDR2 FQNEAQ. CDR3 size: 15 residues.

This clonotype was found a few times. The chain employs TRBV15 and TRBJ2-5; D unclear. CDR1 and CDR2 (germline): LNHNV, YYDKDF (reference sequence). V was clipped by 1 base and J by 0 bases, with 6 bases between them. This CDR3 has 14 residues. In DNA form, the CDR3 reads TGTGCCACCAGCAGAGTTTACTACCAAGAGACCCAGTACTTC. Its translation: CATSRVYYQETQYF.

The V gene is TRBV6-6, the J gene TRBJ2-1; TRBD2 is a possible D gene (7 bases). Trimming shortened V by 7 bases and J by 4 bases, and 17 bases separated the two germline ends. CDR1 is MNHNY, CDR2 SVGAGI, per germline (reference sequence). The CDR3 consists of 15 residues. The CDR3 sequence: CASTLGAGEYNEQFF. The DNA for the CDR3 is TGTGCCAGCACCCTGGGGGCGGGGGAGTACAATGAGCAGTTCTTC.

This clonotype appeared a single time. The chain couples TRBV29-1 to TRBJ2-2, with D possibly TRBD2 on 5 matching bases. V lost 6 bases and J lost 0, with 8 bases in between. This CDR3 is 13 amino acids long. Germline CDR1 and CDR2: SQVTM and ANQGSEA. The CDR3 protein is CSVGGSNTGELFF. The CDR3, as DNA: TGCAGCGTCGGAGGTTCGAACACCGGGGAGCTGTTTTTT.

The CDR3 is CASTSNGATDTQYF. The CDR3 region has the DNA TGTGCCAGCACCAGTAACGGGGCGACGGATACGCAGTATTTT. The chain recombines TRBV4-2 with TRBJ2-3; D could derive from TRBD1 or TRBD2 (5 bases each). The CDR3 spans 14 residues. Germline V gene lookup returns CDR1 LGHNA and CDR2 YNFKEQ. With 7 bases removed from V and 6 bases from J, the gap between germline ends came to 17 bases.